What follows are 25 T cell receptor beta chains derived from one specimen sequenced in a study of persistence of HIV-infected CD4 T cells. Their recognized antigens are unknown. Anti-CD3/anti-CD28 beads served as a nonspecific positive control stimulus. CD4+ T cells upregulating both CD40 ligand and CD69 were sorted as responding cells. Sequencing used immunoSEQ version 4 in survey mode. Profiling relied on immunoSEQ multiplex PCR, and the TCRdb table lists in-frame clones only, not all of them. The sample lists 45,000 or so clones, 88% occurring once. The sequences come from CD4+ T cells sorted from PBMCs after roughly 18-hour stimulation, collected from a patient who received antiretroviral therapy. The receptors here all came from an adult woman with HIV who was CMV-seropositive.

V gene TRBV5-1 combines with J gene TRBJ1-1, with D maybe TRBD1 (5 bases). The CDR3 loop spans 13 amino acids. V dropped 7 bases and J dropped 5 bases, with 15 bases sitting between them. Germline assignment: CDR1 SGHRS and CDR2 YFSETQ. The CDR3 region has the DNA TGCGCCAGCCGACCGTCAGGGAAAACTGAAGCTTTCTTT. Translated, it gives CASRPSGKTEAFF.

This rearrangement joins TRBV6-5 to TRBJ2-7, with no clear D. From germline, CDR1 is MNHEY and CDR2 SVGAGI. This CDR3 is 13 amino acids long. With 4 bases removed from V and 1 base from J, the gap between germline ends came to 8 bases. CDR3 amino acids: CASSSGESYEQYV. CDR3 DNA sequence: TGTGCCAGCAGTTCTGGAGAATCCTACGAGCAGTACGTC.

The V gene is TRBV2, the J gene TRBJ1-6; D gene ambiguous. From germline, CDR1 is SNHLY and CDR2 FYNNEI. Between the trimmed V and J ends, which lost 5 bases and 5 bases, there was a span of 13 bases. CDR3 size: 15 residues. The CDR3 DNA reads TGTGCCAGCAGTTTCCGGGCCGCAGATAATTCACCCCTCCACTTT. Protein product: CASSFRAADNSPLHF.

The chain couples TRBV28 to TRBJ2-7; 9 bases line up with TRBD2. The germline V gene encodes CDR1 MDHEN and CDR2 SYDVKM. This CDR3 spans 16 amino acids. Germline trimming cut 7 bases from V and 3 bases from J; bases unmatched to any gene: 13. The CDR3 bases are TGTGCCAGCACCCCCTTTCGAGCGGGGGGCTACTACGAGCAGTACTTC. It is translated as CASTPFRAGGYYEQYF.

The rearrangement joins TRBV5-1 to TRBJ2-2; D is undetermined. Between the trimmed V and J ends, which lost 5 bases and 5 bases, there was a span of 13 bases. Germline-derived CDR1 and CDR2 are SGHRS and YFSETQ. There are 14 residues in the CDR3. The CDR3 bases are TGCGCCAGCAGGTCAAGATCCCGAACCGGGGAGCTGTTTTTT. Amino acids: CASRSRSRTGELFF.

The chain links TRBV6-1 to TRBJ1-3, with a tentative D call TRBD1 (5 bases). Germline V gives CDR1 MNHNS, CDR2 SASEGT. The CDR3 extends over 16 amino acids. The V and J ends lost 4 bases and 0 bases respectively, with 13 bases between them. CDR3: CASSAGAGLSGNTIYF. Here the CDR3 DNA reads TGTGCCAGCAGTGCCGGGGCAGGTCTCTCTGGAAACACCATATATTTT.

CDR3 loop: CATSDPTGGDTEAFF. The CDR3 DNA follows: TGTGCCACCAGTGATCCGACAGGGGGAGACACTGAAGCTTTCTTT. The chain links TRBV24-1 to TRBJ1-1, with 9 nucleotides matching TRBD1. The length of the CDR3 is 15 residues. Germline V gene lookup returns CDR1 KGHDR and CDR2 SFDVKD. V lost 3 bases and J lost 3; bases outside the gene matches: 4.

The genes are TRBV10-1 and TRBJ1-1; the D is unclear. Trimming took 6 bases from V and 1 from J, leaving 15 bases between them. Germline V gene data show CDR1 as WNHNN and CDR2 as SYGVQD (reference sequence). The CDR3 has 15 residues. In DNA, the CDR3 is TGCGCCAGCAGCCCTCAGGCGGGCACGAACACTGAAGCTTTCTTT. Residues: CASSPQAGTNTEAFF.

As DNA, the CDR3 is TGTGCCACCAGCAGAGAGGCAGGGGGGAACGAGCAGTACGTC. This translates into CATSREAGGNEQYV. The rearrangement links TRBV15 to TRBJ2-7; a possible D gene is TRBD1 (7 bases). The length of the CDR3 is 14 residues. CDR1 and CDR2 (germline): LNHNV, YYDKDF (reference sequence). Deletions cut 0 bases from V and 5 bases from J, with 11 bases between.

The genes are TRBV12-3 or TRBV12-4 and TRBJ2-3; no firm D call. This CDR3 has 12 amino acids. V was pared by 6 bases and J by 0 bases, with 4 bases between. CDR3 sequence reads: CASSTSTDTQYF. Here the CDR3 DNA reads TGTGCCAGCAGCACAAGCACAGATACGCAGTATTTT.

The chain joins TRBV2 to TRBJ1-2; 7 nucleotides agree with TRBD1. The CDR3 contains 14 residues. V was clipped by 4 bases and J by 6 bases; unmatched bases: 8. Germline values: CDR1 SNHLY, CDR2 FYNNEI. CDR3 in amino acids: CASSAPNRGDGYTF. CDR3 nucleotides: TGTGCCAGCAGTGCCCCTAACAGGGGCGATGGCTACACCTTC.

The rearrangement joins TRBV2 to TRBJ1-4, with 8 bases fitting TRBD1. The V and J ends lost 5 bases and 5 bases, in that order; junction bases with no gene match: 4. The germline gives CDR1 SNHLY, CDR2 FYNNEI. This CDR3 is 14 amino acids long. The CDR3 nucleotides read TGTGCCAGCAGTATCGGGACAGGAAATGAAAAACTGTTTTTT. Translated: CASSIGTGNEKLFF.

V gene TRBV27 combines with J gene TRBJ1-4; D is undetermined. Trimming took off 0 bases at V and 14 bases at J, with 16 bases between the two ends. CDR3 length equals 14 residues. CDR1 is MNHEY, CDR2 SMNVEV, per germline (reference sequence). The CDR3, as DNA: TGTGCCAGCAGTTTATCAAGGACTGAGCGTCGGCTGTTTTTT. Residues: CASSLSRTERRLFF.

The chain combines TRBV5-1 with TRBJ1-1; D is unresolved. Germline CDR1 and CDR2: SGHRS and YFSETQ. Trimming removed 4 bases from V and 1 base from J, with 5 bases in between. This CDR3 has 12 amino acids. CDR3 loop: CASSEGNTEAFF. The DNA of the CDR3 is TGCGCCAGCAGCGAGGGGAACACTGAAGCTTTCTTT.

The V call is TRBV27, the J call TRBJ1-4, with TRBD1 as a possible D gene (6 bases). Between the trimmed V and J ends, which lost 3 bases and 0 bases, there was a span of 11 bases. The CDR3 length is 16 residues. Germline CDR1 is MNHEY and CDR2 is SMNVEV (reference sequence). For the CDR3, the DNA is TGTGCCAGCAGTTTTTCGCGGACAGCAACTAATGAAAAACTGTTTTTT. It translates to CASSFSRTATNEKLFF.

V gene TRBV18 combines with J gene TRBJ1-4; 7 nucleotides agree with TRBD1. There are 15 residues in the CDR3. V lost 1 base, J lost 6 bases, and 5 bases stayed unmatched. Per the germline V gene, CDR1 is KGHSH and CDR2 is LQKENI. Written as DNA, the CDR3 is TGTGCCAGCTCACCACAAGGGACAGTTGATGAAAAACTGTTTTTT. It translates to CASSPQGTVDEKLFF.

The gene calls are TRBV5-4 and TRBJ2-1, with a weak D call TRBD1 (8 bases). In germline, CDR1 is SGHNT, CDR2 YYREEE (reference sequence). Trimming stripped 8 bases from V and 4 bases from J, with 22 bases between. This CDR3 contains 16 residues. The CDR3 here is CASTTGGARGYNEQFF. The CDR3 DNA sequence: TGTGCCAGTACCACAGGGGGGGCGCGGGGATACAATGAGCAGTTCTTC.

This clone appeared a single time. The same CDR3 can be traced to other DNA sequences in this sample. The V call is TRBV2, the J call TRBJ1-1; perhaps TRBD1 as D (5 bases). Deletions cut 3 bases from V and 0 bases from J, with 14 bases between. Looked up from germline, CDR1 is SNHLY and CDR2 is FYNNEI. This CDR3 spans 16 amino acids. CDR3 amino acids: CASSDLDKRMNTEAFF. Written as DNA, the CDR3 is TGTGCCAGCAGTGACCTGGACAAACGTATGAACACTGAAGCTTTCTTT.

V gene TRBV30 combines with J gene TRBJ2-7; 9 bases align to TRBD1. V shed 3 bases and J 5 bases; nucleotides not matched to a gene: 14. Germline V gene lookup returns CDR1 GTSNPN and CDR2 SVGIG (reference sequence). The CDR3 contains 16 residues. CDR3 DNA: TGTGCCTGGAGGATGACCTACGGACAGGGGAAGAACGAGCAGTACTTC. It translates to CAWRMTYGQGKNEQYF.

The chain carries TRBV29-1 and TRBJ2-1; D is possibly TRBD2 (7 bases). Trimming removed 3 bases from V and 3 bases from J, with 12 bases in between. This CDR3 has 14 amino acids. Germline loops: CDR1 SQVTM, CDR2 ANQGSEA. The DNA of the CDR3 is TGCAGCGTTGATCCCGGGGGGCTCTACAATGAGCAGTTCTTC. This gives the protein CSVDPGGLYNEQFF.

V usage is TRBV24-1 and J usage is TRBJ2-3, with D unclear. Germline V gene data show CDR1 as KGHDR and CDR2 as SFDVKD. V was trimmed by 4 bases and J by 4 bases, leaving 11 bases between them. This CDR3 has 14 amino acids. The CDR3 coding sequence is TGTGCCACCAGTGAAGCCCGACTCCCAGATACGCAGTATTTT. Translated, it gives CATSEARLPDTQYF.

The CDR3 loop is CASSSQVGREQYV. CDR3 nucleotides: TGTGCCAGCAGCTCCCAGGTGGGCCGCGAGCAGTACGTC. The rearrangement joins TRBV3-1 (or the pseudogene TRBV3-2) to TRBJ2-7; D gene unclear. The CDR3 runs to 13 residues. V dropped 5 bases and J dropped 6 bases, with 14 bases sitting between them. CDR1 and CDR2 (germline): LGHDT, YNNKEL (reference sequence).

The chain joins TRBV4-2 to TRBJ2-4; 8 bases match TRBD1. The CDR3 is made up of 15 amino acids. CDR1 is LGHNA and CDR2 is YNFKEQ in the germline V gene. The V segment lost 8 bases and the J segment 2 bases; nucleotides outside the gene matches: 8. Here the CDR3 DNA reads TGTGCCAGCGGACAGGGCGGCGAAACCAAAAACATTCAGTACTTC. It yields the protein CASGQGGETKNIQYF.

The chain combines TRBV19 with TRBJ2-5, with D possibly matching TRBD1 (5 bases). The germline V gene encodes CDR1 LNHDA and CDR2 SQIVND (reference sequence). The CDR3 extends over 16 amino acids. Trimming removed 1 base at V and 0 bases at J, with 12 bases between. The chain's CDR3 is CASSIAGRAYQETQYF. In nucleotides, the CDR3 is TGTGCCAGTAGTATAGCCGGCAGGGCCTACCAAGAGACCCAGTACTTC.

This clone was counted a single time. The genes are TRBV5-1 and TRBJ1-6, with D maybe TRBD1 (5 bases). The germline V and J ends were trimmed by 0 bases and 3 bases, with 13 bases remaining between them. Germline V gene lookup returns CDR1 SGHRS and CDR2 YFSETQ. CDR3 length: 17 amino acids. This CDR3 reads CASSLVSGVGYNSPLHF. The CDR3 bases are TGCGCCAGCAGCTTGGTTTCGGGGGTCGGCTATAATTCACCCCTCCACTTT.